The clone carrying this T cell receptor (beta chain) turned up a few times. This record comes from a study of blood T cells in healthy people across ages. V was clipped by 5 bases and J by 5 bases, with 10 bases between them. This CDR3 is 12 amino acids long. CDR1 and CDR2 (germline): MNHEY, SVGEGT. PCR was performed a second time for about 7 to 12 cycles using a sample-barcoded 5' primer and a J-beta primer mix. From the 5' RACE reads, TCRdb called clonotypes with MiXCR, one entry per CDR3 protein. Among approximately 780,000 distinct CDR3 sequences listed, roughly 26% were seen once. A further study also used this sample, focusing on T cells of mothers and their children. This second study notes: Persisting microchimeric T cell clones went undetected.

This TCR was recovered from a boy younger than 18 in good health. The chain employs TRBV6-2 or TRBV6-3 and TRBJ2-7, with a possible D match to TRBD1 (6 bases). The sample was blood. DNA of the CDR3: TGTGCCAGCAGTCCTCGGGACAACGAGCAGTACTTC. It specifies CASSPRDNEQYF.